Listed here are 13 T cell receptor beta chains from one sample, sequenced in a study of blood T cells in healthy people across ages. The use of a sample-barcoded 5' primer and a J-beta primer mix characterized a second PCR of roughly 7 to 11 cycles. TCRdb processed the 5' RACE reads anew with MiXCR; each CDR3 protein has one entry. The sample yields over a million distinct CDR3 sequences, under 55% seen once. The sequenced material came from blood. Every receptor here comes from a woman aged 55-75 years in good health.

The chain employs TRBV6-6 and TRBJ1-1; 7 bases map to TRBD1. The CDR3 extends over 16 amino acids. CDR1 is MNHNY, CDR2 SVGAGI, per germline (reference sequence). V lost 7 bases, J lost 0 bases, and 11 bases stayed unmatched. For the CDR3, the DNA is TGTGCCAGCACGCACGCAGGGGGAAGGATGAACACTGAAGCTTTCTTT. This sequence encodes CASTHAGGRMNTEAFF.

This chain connects TRBV29-1 to TRBJ2-7; D assignment may be TRBD1 or TRBD2 (5 bases each). Per the germline V gene, CDR1 is SQVTM and CDR2 is ANQGSEA. V was cut by 6 bases and J by 2 bases, with 17 bases left in between. This CDR3 contains 14 residues. The CDR3 reads CSVLYGDGTYEQYF. The DNA for the CDR3 is TGCAGCGTCCTATACGGGGACGGAACCTACGAGCAGTACTTC.

This clonotype has more than one count but fewer than ten. The genes are TRBV7-9 and TRBJ2-1, with 8 nucleotides matching TRBD2. Germline V gives CDR1 SEHNR, CDR2 FQNEAQ (reference sequence). Trimming cost V 5 bases and J 7 bases; bases outside gene matches: 10. CDR3 size: 15 residues. CDR3 sequence: CASSDQAGASNEQFF. Written as DNA, the CDR3 is TGTGCCAGCAGCGATCAAGCGGGAGCCTCGAATGAGCAGTTCTTC. Full variable domain (outside the CDR3, taken from reference TRBV7-9 and TRBJ2-1): DTGVSQNPRHKITKRGQNVTFRCDPISEHNRLYWYRQTLGQGPEFLTYFQNEAQLEKSRLLSDRFSAERPKGSFSTLEIQRTEQGDSAMYLCASSDQAGASNEQFFGPGTRLTVL.

This chain joins TRBV7-3 and TRBJ2-3; 13 nucleotides agree with TRBD2. Germline V lookup: CDR1 SGHTA, CDR2 FQGTGA. V shed 4 bases, J shed 4 bases, and the junction held 14 bases outside the gene matches. The CDR3 is made up of 19 amino acids. The CDR3 loop is CASSWGLAGIGRVADTQYF. In DNA, the CDR3 is TGTGCCAGCAGCTGGGGACTAGCGGGAATAGGTCGTGTTGCAGATACGCAGTATTTT.

In this sample, this clonotype turned up a few times. The chain carries TRBV2 and TRBJ2-7; no reliable D call. This CDR3 spans 12 amino acids. V lost 6 bases and J lost 0, with 6 bases in between. Germline V gene data show CDR1 as SNHLY and CDR2 as FYNNEI. This chain's CDR3 is CASRAASYEQYF. Here the CDR3 DNA reads TGTGCCAGCAGGGCAGCCTCCTACGAGCAGTACTTC.

This clonotype was counted between two and nine times. The chain carries TRBV27 and TRBJ2-3; TRBD2 might be the D (6 bases). This CDR3 is 20 amino acids long. Germline loops: CDR1 MNHEY, CDR2 SMNVEV (reference sequence). Between the trimmed V and J ends, which lost 1 base and 2 bases, there was a span of 25 bases. CDR3 residues: CASSLYFGSPQNINTDTQYF. As DNA, the CDR3 is TGTGCCAGCAGTTTATATTTCGGGAGCCCTCAAAACATTAACACAGATACGCAGTATTTT.

The genes are TRBV28 and TRBJ2-7; 7 bases map to TRBD1. CDR1 and CDR2 (germline): MDHEN, SYDVKM. The CDR3 spans 14 residues. V dropped 8 bases and J dropped 4; count of bases not matched to a gene: 11. The CDR3 region is CASLQGDKSYEQYF. The CDR3 DNA is TGTGCCAGCCTTCAGGGGGACAAGAGTTACGAGCAGTACTTC.

In DNA form, the CDR3 reads TGTGCCAGCAGTGAACAGGGTTGGGCAGATACGCAGTATTTT. Amino acids: CASSEQGWADTQYF. The chain employs TRBV2 and TRBJ2-3; possibly TRBD1 for D (5 bases). V shed 2 bases and J shed 4 bases, with 10 bases lying between them. The CDR3 spans 14 residues. Germline lookup yields CDR1 SNHLY and CDR2 FYNNEI.

There are a few counts of this clonotype. The genes are TRBV3-1 and TRBJ1-4; D unclear. The germline gives CDR1 LGHDT, CDR2 YNNKEL (reference sequence). V was trimmed by 1 base and J by 8 bases, leaving 8 bases between them. This CDR3 has 13 residues. CDR3 in amino acids: CASSQGHREKLFF. The CDR3 DNA reads as TGTGCCAGCAGCCAAGGACACCGAGAAAAACTGTTTTTT.

This chain connects TRBV6-1 to TRBJ2-3; 10 positions match TRBD2. CDR1 is MNHNS and CDR2 is SASEGT in the germline V gene. V dropped 8 bases and J dropped 7; count of bases not matched to a gene: 9. The CDR3 spans 14 residues. CDR3 sequence: CASGSGTSAYTQYF. CDR3 sequence (DNA): TGTGCCAGCGGGAGCGGGACTAGCGCCTATACGCAGTATTTT.

The genes are TRBV7-6 and TRBJ2-7; tentatively, D is TRBD2 (6 bases). CDR3 length equals 16 residues. In germline, CDR1 is SGHVS, CDR2 FNYEAQ. The germline V and J ends were trimmed by 4 bases and 7 bases, with 23 bases remaining between them. CDR3 loop: CASSSRLDKDYNEQYF. The CDR3 nucleotides read TGTGCCAGCAGCTCCCGACTAGACAAGGATTACAATGAGCAGTACTTC.

This clonotype has only a few counts. The chain links TRBV2 to TRBJ2-5; 8 nucleotides match TRBD2. The junction had 9 bases not matched to a gene; V was cut back by 7 bases and J by 5 bases. This CDR3 spans 14 amino acids. In germline, CDR1 is SNHLY, CDR2 FYNNEI. The CDR3 DNA follows: TGTGCCAGCACTACGGGACTAGGTGGTGAGACCCAGTACTTC. This gives the protein CASTTGLGGETQYF. Full variable domain (missing parts from reference TRBV2 and TRBJ2-5): EPEVTQTPSHQVTQMGQEVILRCVPISNHLYFYWYRQILGQKVEFLVSFYNNEISEKSEIFDDQFSVERPDGSNFTLKIRSTKLEDSAMYFCASTTGLGGETQYFGPGTRLLVL.

The chain is built from TRBV9 and TRBJ2-1; D gene unclear. V was cut by 0 bases and J by 5 bases, with 9 bases left in between. Germline V gene lookup returns CDR1 SGDLS and CDR2 YYNGEE. This CDR3 has 14 amino acids. The chain's CDR3 is CASSVGLGNNEQFF. The CDR3 DNA reads as TGTGCCAGCAGCGTAGGATTAGGCAACAATGAGCAGTTCTTC.